This T cell receptor (beta chain) is drawn from a study of T cells and Merkel cell carcinoma outcomes (dated by TCRdb to about 2020). Background for the entire study: The study examined the tumor T-cell repertoire together with T-cell density as predictors of clinical outcome in patients with Merkel cell carcinoma. What the work shows at the level of the full study, not this receptor alone: According to the report, clinical outcomes in Merkel cell carcinoma patients could be predicted using T-cell density together with features of the T-cell repertoire.

Library preparation employed the immunoSEQ multiplex PCR assay. TCRdb limited this immuneACCESS table to in-frame rearrangements with V and J called. A share of clones is missing; checked studies link under half to unresolved V genes, and the rest is unexplained. The sample has approximately 12,000 clones on record, less than 97% of them singletons. 0.8% to 0.95% of the sample is taken by the ten largest. The samples were taken from patients with Merkel cell carcinoma. A remark on this clone: Its antigen is not yet known. No much larger clone is present one base from it, and per-base qualities are unavailable.

Its CDR3 holds 15 amino acids, cysteine through phenylalanine. This entry keeps only the CDR3 DNA: 45 bases, framed from base 1. The germline V gene gives CDR1 as KGHSH and CDR2 as LQKENI. Compared with germline, V lacks 5 bases and J lacks 1 base; bases without a gene match: 4. The chain couples TRBV18 to TRBJ2-3; 9 junctional bases match TRBD2. The sample comprised tumor tissue from Merkel cell carcinoma. The TCR comes from a human donor with Merkel cell carcinoma. The bases read TGTGCCAGCTCATTTAGCGGGGGCGGCACAGATACGCAGTATTTT. Protein translation: CASSFSGGGTDTQYF.